Sequencing of this T cell receptor beta chain was carried out in a study of cytomegalovirus exposure and HLA in healthy donors. Study results and caveats: Usually a TCR sequence was rare, but some public TCRs were found in many donors. The classifier reportedly diagnosed cytomegalovirus status with high sensitivity and specificity.

The donors formed part of the roughly 110-subject validation cohort, distinct from the roughly 620-subject first cohort. The CDR3 consists of 14 residues. The trim removed 3 bases at V and 1 base at J, leaving 2 bases unmatched. Germline V gives CDR1 SGHNT, CDR2 YYREEE (reference sequence). This clone was detected a few times. The antigen is unknown. Clones were read by immunoSEQ multiplex PCR, and TCRdb kept only the in-frame ones, dropping some. The sample yields 150,000 to 250,000 clones, roughly 81% seen once. Specimen: PBMCs. The chain joins TRBV5-4 to TRBJ2-5, with 8 bases fitting TRBD1. The sequence was obtained from a woman aged 30 to 39 in good health and CMV-seronegative. CDR3 DNA sequence: TGTGCCAGCAGCTCAGGACAGGGCCAAGAGACCCAGTACTTC. Protein: CASSSGQGQETQYF. The entire variable domain, with the rest obtained from reference TRBV5-4 and TRBJ2-5, is as follows: ETGVTQSPTHLIKTRGQQVTLRCSSQSGHNTVSWYQQALGQGPQFIFQYYREEENGRGNFPPRFSGLQFPNYSSELNVNALELDDSALYLCASSSGQGQETQYFGPGTRLLVL.